The 11 T cell receptor beta chains below come from one sample, sequenced in a study of cytomegalovirus exposure and HLA in healthy donors. PCR primers comprised 60 Vbeta and 13 Jbeta primers. The assay was immunoSEQ multiplex PCR, and TCRdb's table has in-frame clones only and misses some. The sample includes about 140,000 clones, approximately 91% seen only once; the top ten take around 0.5%. The specimen sequenced was PBMCs. All receptors come from a woman in her forties in good health and CMV-seronegative.

To note about this clone: One end of the junction varies from germline; a read error may be responsible. The rearrangement uses TRBV29-1 and TRBJ1-1, with 9 nucleotides matching TRBD1. Germline CDR1 is SQVTM and CDR2 is ANQGSEA. The CDR3 totals 11 residues. The CDR3 nucleotides read TGCAGCGGGCATTACGGGACAGGGCGTCACTTT. The encoded protein is CSGHYGTGRHF.

The rearrangement links TRBV7-8 to TRBJ2-1, with 10 bases fitting TRBD2. The J segment lost 0 bases and the V segment lost 7 bases, leaving 12 bases of the junction unmatched. The CDR3 covers 18 residues. Germline CDR1 SGHVS, CDR2 FQNEAQ. CDR3 sequence reads: CASNPRLAGESSYNEQFF. The CDR3 DNA reads TGTGCCAGCAACCCCCGTCTAGCGGGAGAGAGCTCCTACAATGAGCAGTTCTTC.

The chain links TRBV27 to TRBJ1-2, with no clear D. Germline assignment: CDR1 MNHEY and CDR2 SMNVEV (reference sequence). The V gene lost 3 bases and the J gene lost 7 bases, with 12 bases spanning the gap. The CDR3 is made up of 13 amino acids. The CDR3 reads CASSFDNRGGYTF. Here the CDR3 DNA reads TGTGCCAGCAGTTTTGATAATCGGGGTGGCTACACCTTC.

V gene TRBV10-3 combines with J gene TRBJ2-7; D unresolved. V dropped 2 bases and J dropped 4 bases, with 3 bases sitting between them. CDR1 and CDR2 (germline): ENHRY, SYGVKD. The CDR3 loop spans 11 amino acids. In nucleotides, the CDR3 is TGTGCCATCAGTGAGCATTACGAGCAGTACTTC. Its translation: CAISEHYEQYF.

In this sample, this clone turned up once. At one end the junction does not follow the germline gene, possibly because of a read error. The chain couples TRBV7-7 to TRBJ2-1; D is perhaps TRBD2 (5 bases). The CDR3 has 14 amino acids. Germline V lookup: CDR1 SSHAT, CDR2 FNYEAQ (reference sequence). The CDR3 is CASSSTSIHNEQFF. The CDR3 DNA is TGTGCTAGCAGCAGTACTAGTATCCACAATGAGCAGTTCTTC.

The chain uses TRBV2 and TRBJ2-6; TRBD1 matches at 10 bases. Germline values: CDR1 SNHLY, CDR2 FYNNEI. This CDR3 contains 15 residues. V was clipped by 3 bases and J by 7 bases; unmatched bases: 3. This CDR3 reads CASSDRTGGANVLTF. CDR3 sequence (DNA): TGTGCCAGCAGTGACCGGACAGGGGGAGCCAACGTCCTGACTTTC.

This clone was observed once. The chain recombines TRBV5-5 with TRBJ2-7; 10 positions agree with TRBD2. Trimming removed 0 bases from V and 4 bases from J; junction bases left unmatched: 7. The CDR3 totals 16 residues. Germline values: CDR1 SGHKS, CDR2 YYEKEE (reference sequence). In nucleotides, the CDR3 is TGTGCCAGCAGCTTGGGTCACAGCGGGAGGGCATACGAGCAGTACTTC. This codes for CASSLGHSGRAYEQYF.

The V and J genes are TRBV9 and TRBJ2-3, with TRBD2 matching over 8 bases. Germline V gene lookup returns CDR1 SGDLS and CDR2 YYNGEE. V trimming: 0 bases; J trimming: 1 base; junction bases outside the gene matches: 1. The CDR3 loop spans 15 amino acids. CDR3 residues: CASSVEAGGTDTQYF. DNA for the CDR3: TGTGCCAGCAGCGTAGAAGCGGGGGGCACAGATACGCAGTATTTT.

J is TRBJ2-7 and V is TRBV7-6; D perhaps matches TRBD2 (6 bases). Germline lookup yields CDR1 SGHVS and CDR2 FNYEAQ. The CDR3 has 13 residues. Deletions cut 5 bases from V and 7 bases from J, with 15 bases between. The CDR3 loop reads CASSTLGGGEQYF. CDR3 coding DNA: TGTGCCAGCAGCACCCTAGGCGGAGGGGAGCAGTACTTC.

The chain joins TRBV4-3 to TRBJ2-2; D unclear. There are 16 residues in the CDR3. Per the germline V gene, CDR1 is LGHNA and CDR2 is YSLEER. V was shortened by 0 bases and J by 1 base, with 9 bases between the two germline ends. The CDR3 spells CASSQDFQRNTGELFF. DNA of the CDR3: TGCGCCAGCAGCCAAGATTTTCAGCGGAACACCGGGGAGCTGTTTTTT.

The CDR3 sequence is CASSVTAQNTEAFF. CDR3 in DNA: TGTGCCAGCAGCGTAACTGCTCAGAACACTGAAGCTTTCTTT. The gene calls are TRBV9 and TRBJ1-1; D uncertain. Germline V gene lookup returns CDR1 SGDLS and CDR2 YYNGEE. V was shortened by 1 base and J by 1 base, with 8 bases between the two germline ends. This CDR3 is 14 amino acids long.